This T cell receptor beta chain was recorded in a study of control samples from healthy donors and cancer patients. Generated by immunoSEQ multiplex PCR, the TCRdb table keeps only in-frame clones and is missing some. The sample has some 150,000 clones, 90% to 95% seen once. The CDR3 runs 15 residues. Trimming pared 3 bases from V and 0 bases from J, leaving 12 bases between. Germline CDR1 MNHEY, CDR2 SMNVEV (reference sequence). The material sequenced was blood. This TCR came from a man aged 35-49 years in good health. The gene calls are TRBV27 and TRBJ2-7; possibly TRBD2 for D (5 bases). The CDR3 loop is CASSFTWESSYEQYF. CDR3 nucleotides: TGTGCCAGCAGTTTTACGTGGGAGAGCTCCTACGAGCAGTACTTC.